The following is a T cell receptor (beta chain) sequence with its context. The table came from immunoSEQ multiplex PCR; TCRdb's copy has only in-frame clones and leaves some out. The sample has 90,000 to 100,000 clones, about nine tenths seen once. V gave up 0 bases and J gave up 9 bases, with 9 bases separating them. The CDR3 spans 13 residues. CDR1 is MNHNS and CDR2 is SASEGT in the germline V gene. Treatment indicated: preoperative locoregional IRX-2 cytokine immunotherapy. This phase Ib study tested locoregional IRX-2 cytokine immunotherapy given before surgery. This specimen comes from a study of preoperative IRX-2 immunotherapy in early breast cancer.

The chain couples TRBV6-1 to TRBJ1-5; a possible D gene is TRBD1 (5 bases). The sample consisted of tumor tissue, taken after IRX-2 immunotherapy. The TCR comes from a human donor with breast cancer. The CDR3 protein is CASSEALRGPQHF. In nucleotides, the CDR3 is TGTGCCAGCAGTGAAGCTCTAAGGGGGCCCCAGCATTTT.